The sequence of this T cell receptor beta chain was determined in a study of Graves' ophthalmopathy and Graves' hyperthyroidism. Overall study results and limits: Blood was where most expanded thyroid clonotypes above 0.001 frequency also turned up.

The CDR3 has 14 residues. CDR1 is SEHNR and CDR2 is FQNEAQ in the germline V gene (reference sequence). The V end lost 1 base, the J end lost 4 bases, and 8 bases lay between the germline ends. RNA transcripts served as template for amplifying TCR beta CDR3 sequences. Amplification began with first-round RT-PCR using HTBI primers, then second-round multiplex PCR was performed. TCRdb reprocessed the multiplex PCR reads with MiXCR, giving one entry per CDR3 protein. The sample includes about 660,000 distinct CDR3 sequences, about 38% seen only once; the top ten take 3% to 4%. This clonotype was counted at least ten times. Antigen specificity is unknown.

This chain joins TRBV7-9 and TRBJ1-5; D possibly corresponds to TRBD1 (6 bases). The origin of this receptor is an adult man with Graves' ophthalmopathy. Sequenced input: peripheral blood. DNA for the CDR3: TGTGCCAGCAGCTTAGGTAGGGGGAATCAGCCCCAGCATTTT. Translating it yields CASSLGRGNQPQHF.